This T cell receptor beta chain was sequenced for a study of blood T cell repertoires in COVID-19. Overall study: The cDNA or gDNA used as material had been derived from T cells, B-cell-depleted T cells, or PBMCs.

The data were produced by immunoSEQ multiplex PCR, yet TCRdb's version contains in-frame clones alone and is incomplete. There are about 200,000 clones in the sample; 75% to 85% occur only once, and around 17% lies in the top ten. With 7 bases removed from V and 5 bases from J, the gap between germline ends came to 11 bases. CDR1 is MDHEN, CDR2 SYDVKM, per germline. The CDR3 contains 13 residues. Sequenced input: PBMCs or T cells enriched from blood (not recorded which). The clonotype originates from a woman between 50 and 59 years old with acute COVID-19. V usage is TRBV28 and J usage is TRBJ2-2; D ambiguous. The CDR3 here is CASTFPGTGELFF. The CDR3 coding sequence is TGTGCCAGCACCTTCCCCGGGACCGGGGAGCTGTTTTTT. The whole variable domain, filled in from reference TRBV28 and TRBJ2-2, reads DVKVTQSSRYLVKRTGEKVFLECVQDMDHENMFWYRQDPGLGLRLIYFSYDVKMKEKGDIPEGYSVSREKKERFSLILESASTNQTSMYLCASTFPGTGELFFGEGSRLTVL.